This T cell receptor beta chain comes out of a study of blood T cell repertoires in COVID-19. Overall study context: Material from acute and convalescent COVID-19 was sourced from the United States, Italy and Spain.

In the source study's methods: Estimated nucleated cell counts came from reference gene primer amplification. Sequencing was performed with immunoSEQ multiplex PCR; in TCRdb, only in-frame clones are kept and a portion is missing. The V and J calls and clone size were taken over from that table, and D and trimming were inferred from the DNA. This sample has roughly 150,000 clones, with approximately 82% found just once. The sequence was obtained from a man between 65 and 85 years old who had recovered from COVID-19. The sample consisted of peripheral blood.

The CDR3 loop is CASSSGLAGRGETQYF. The CDR3 DNA follows: TGTGCCAGCAGCTCAGGACTAGCGGGAAGGGGAGAGACCCAGTACTTC. The chain links TRBV9 to TRBJ2-5; 12 bases fit TRBD2. The CDR3 consists of 16 residues. Losses at the gene ends were 4 bases for V and 4 bases for J; bases not matched to a gene: 8. CDR1 is SGDLS and CDR2 is YYNGEE in the germline V gene.